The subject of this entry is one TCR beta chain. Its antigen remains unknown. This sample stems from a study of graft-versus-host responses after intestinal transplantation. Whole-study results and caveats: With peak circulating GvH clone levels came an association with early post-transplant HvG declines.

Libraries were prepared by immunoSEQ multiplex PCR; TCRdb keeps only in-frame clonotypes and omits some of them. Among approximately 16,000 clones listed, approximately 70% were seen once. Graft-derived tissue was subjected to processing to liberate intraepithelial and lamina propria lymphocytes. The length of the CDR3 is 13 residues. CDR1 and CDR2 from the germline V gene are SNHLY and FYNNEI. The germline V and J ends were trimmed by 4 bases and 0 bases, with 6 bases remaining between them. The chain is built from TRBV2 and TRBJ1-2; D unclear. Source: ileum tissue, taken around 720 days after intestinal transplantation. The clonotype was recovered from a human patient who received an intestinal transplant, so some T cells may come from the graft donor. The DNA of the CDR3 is TGTGCCAGCAGTGGCGGGCCTAACTATGGCTACACCTTC. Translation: CASSGGPNYGYTF.